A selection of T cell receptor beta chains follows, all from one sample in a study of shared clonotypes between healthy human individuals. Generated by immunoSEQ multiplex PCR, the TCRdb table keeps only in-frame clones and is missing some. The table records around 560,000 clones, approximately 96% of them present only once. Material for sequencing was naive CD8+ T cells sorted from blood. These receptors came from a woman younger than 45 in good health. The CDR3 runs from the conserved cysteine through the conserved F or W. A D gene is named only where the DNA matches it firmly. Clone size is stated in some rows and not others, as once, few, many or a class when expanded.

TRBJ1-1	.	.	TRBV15	CATSRDSPKAFF	TGTGCCACCAGCAGAGATTCCCCAAAAGCTTTCTTT
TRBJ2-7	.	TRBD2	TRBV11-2	CASSQTSGSWYEQYF	TGTGCCAGCAGCCAGACTAGCGGGAGTTGGTACGAGCAGTACTTC
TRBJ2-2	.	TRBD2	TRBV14	CASNLAGPTGELFF	TGTGCCAGCAACCTAGCGGGACCCACCGGGGAGCTGTTTTTT
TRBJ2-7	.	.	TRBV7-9	CASSLLGTYEQYF	TGTGCCAGCAGCCTCTTAGGCACCTACGAGCAGTACTTC
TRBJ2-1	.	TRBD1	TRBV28	CASSLDRGPGLIEQFF	TGTGCCAGCAGCCTCGACAGGGGACCGGGGTTAATTGAGCAGTTCTTC
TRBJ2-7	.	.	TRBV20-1	CSARLINEQYF	TGCAGTGCAAGACTAATCAACGAGCAGTACTTC
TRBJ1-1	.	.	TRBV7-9	CASSLASLNTEAFF	TGTGCCAGCAGCTTAGCGTCACTCAACACTGAAGCTTTCTTT
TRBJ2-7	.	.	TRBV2	CASIGQTYEQYF	TGTGCCAGCATCGGACAGACCTACGAGCAGTACTTC
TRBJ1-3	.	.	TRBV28	CASSLLSQGAGNTIYF	TGTGCCAGCAGTTTATTGTCACAGGGTGCTGGAAACACCATATATTTT
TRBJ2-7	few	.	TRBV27	CASKGGTSYEQYF	TGTGCCAGCAAGGGGGGAACCTCCTACGAGCAGTACTTC
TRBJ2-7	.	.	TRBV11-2	CASGNRFPVGEQYF	TGTGCCAGCGGGAACAGGTTCCCGGTTGGCGAGCAGTACTTC
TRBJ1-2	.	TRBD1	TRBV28	CASRHETGGYGYTF	TGTGCCAGCAGACATGAAACAGGGGGCTATGGCTACACCTTC
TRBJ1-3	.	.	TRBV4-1	CASSQDLENTIYF	TGCGCCAGCAGCCAAGATCTCGAAAACACCATATATTTT
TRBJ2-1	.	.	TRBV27	CASGYRLVNNEQFF	TGTGCCAGCGGGTACAGACTAGTCAACAATGAGCAGTTCTTC
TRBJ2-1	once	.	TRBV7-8	CATGGGYNEQFF	TGTGCCACCGGGGGCGGTTACAATGAGCAGTTCTTC
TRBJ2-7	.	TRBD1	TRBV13	CASSQTGEDYEQYF	TGTGCCAGCAGCCAGACAGGGGAGGACTACGAGCAGTACTTC